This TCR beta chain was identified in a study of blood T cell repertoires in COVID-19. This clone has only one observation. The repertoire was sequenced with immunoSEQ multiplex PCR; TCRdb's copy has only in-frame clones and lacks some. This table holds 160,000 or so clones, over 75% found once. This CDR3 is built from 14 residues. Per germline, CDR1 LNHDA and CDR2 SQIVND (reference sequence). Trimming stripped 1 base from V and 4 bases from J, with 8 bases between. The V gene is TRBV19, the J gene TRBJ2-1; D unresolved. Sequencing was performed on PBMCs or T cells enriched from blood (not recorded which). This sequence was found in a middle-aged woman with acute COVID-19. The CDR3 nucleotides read TGTGCCAGTAGTATAGTGGGCTTGTACAATGAGCAGTTCTTC. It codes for CASSIVGLYNEQFF.